The 20 T cell receptor beta chains listed next were all sequenced from one sample in a study of T cells in Graves' hyperthyroidism and ophthalmopathy. What was amplified from RNA transcripts were TCR beta CDR3 regions. A set of HTBI primers served as the primers for a first-round RT-PCR of the TCR CDR3. TCRdb re-derived calls from the multiplex PCR reads in MiXCR, one entry per CDR3 protein. Of 550,000 to 600,000 distinct CDR3 sequences detected, 13% to 15% appear once; the ten largest clones hold about 7%. The sequencing input was blood. These receptors all stem from a woman aged 18-29 years with Graves' ophthalmopathy.

At least ten counts were recorded for this clonotype. The chain couples TRBV7-2 to TRBJ2-3; possible D gene TRBD2, 6 bases. Between the trimmed V and J ends, which lost 1 base and 3 bases, there was a span of 11 bases. There are 15 residues in the CDR3. In germline, CDR1 is SGHTA, CDR2 FQGNSA. In DNA, the CDR3 is TGTGCCAGCAGCTTAGATGCGGGATTAACAGATACGCAGTATTTT. As protein: CASSLDAGLTDTQYF.

This clonotype was counted at least ten times. The chain joins TRBV30 to TRBJ1-4, with TRBD1 matching over 7 bases. The CDR3 spans 15 residues. Germline-derived CDR1 and CDR2 are GTSNPN and SVGIG (reference sequence). Trimming cost V 1 base and J 3 bases; bases outside gene matches: 5. The CDR3 sequence: CAWSGPGQSNEKLFF. The CDR3 DNA follows: TGTGCCTGGAGTGGACCGGGACAGTCTAATGAAAAACTGTTTTTT.

In this sample, this clonotype turned up many times. As DNA, the CDR3 is TGTGCCAGCAGTTACTCGGGCGGGAGGGCCTTCAATGAGCAGTTCTTC. The encoded protein is CASSYSGGRAFNEQFF. The gene calls are TRBV6-6 and TRBJ2-1; 9 bases are shared with TRBD2. CDR1 MNHNY and CDR2 SVGAGI come from the germline V gene (reference sequence). The CDR3 sequence is 16 residues long. V lost 0 bases, J lost 6 bases, and 6 bases stayed unmatched.

The count of this clonotype is one. A read error may be the cause here, since a much bigger clone is one base away. The chain joins TRBV27 to TRBJ2-7, with D perhaps TRBD2 (6 bases). The V gene's germline CDR1 is MNHEY and CDR2 SMNVEV (reference sequence). The CDR3 runs 14 residues. The ends were cut back, 8 bases at V and 5 bases at J, with 19 bases in the middle. The CDR3 coding sequence is TGTGCCAGCGGTTCACGGGGTCGGGGGAACGAGCAGTACTTC. Protein: CASGSRGRGNEQYF.

The chain carries TRBV18 and TRBJ2-5, with 9 bases identical to TRBD1. V trimming: 4 bases; J trimming: 7 bases; junction bases outside the gene matches: 16. The CDR3 is 17 residues long. CDR1 KGHSH and CDR2 LQKENI come from the germline V gene. CDR3: CASSLPTGTGPLLTQYF. The CDR3 DNA sequence: TGTGCCAGCTCACTACCCACCGGGACAGGGCCTTTATTGACCCAGTACTTC.

The table lists this clonotype with many counts. The rearrangement joins TRBV12-5 to TRBJ2-7; D gene uncertain. V lost 5 bases and J lost 2, with 16 bases in between. This CDR3 spans 15 amino acids. CDR1 and CDR2 from the germline V gene are LGHNT and FRNRAP. CDR3 residues: CASGERRVGTYEQYF. CDR3 nucleotides: TGTGCTAGTGGTGAACGTCGCGTAGGAACCTACGAGCAGTACTTC.

This clonotype has ten or more counts. This chain uses TRBV2 with TRBJ1-1; D remains unclear. There are 13 residues in the CDR3. In germline, CDR1 is SNHLY, CDR2 FYNNEI. V was shortened by 4 bases and J by 4 bases, with 10 bases between the two germline ends. CDR3 region: CASSVGEATEAFF. The DNA of the CDR3 is TGTGCCAGCAGTGTTGGGGAGGCCACTGAAGCTTTCTTT. Filled out from reference TRBV2 and TRBJ1-1, the complete variable domain reads EPEVTQTPSHQVTQMGQEVILRCVPISNHLYFYWYRQILGQKVEFLVSFYNNEISEKSEIFDDQFSVERPDGSNFTLKIRSTKLEDSAMYFCASSVGEATEAFFGQGTRLTVV.

This clonotype was detected ten times or more. The genes are TRBV20-1 and TRBJ2-5; 7 bases line up with TRBD2. Germline loops: CDR1 DFQATT, CDR2 SNEGSKA (reference sequence). The ends lost 3 bases at V and 4 bases at J; junction bases unmatched: 2. This CDR3 contains 12 residues. The CDR3 region has the DNA TGCAGTGCTAGCGGGAGGCGAGAGACCCAGTACTTC. It translates to CSASGRRETQYF.

This clonotype was seen repeatedly, ten times or more. The rearrangement joins TRBV28 to TRBJ2-1; 12 nucleotides agree with TRBD1. Germline V CDR1 and CDR2: MDHEN, SYDVKM. The length of the CDR3 is 14 residues. V was pared by 8 bases and J by 7 bases, with 6 bases of the junction left unmatched. CDR3 sequence (DNA): TGTGCCAGCGGAGGGACAGGGGGCCAGAATGAGCAGTTCTTC. Its protein product is CASGGTGGQNEQFF.

For this clonotype: A much more abundant neighbour one base away suggests this may be a read error. This chain connects TRBV12-3 or TRBV12-4 to TRBJ1-3; D call uncertain. Trimming shortened V by 7 bases and J by 0 bases, and 7 bases separated the two germline ends. The CDR3 runs 13 residues. CDR3: CASTLSSGNTIYF. The CDR3 DNA reads as TGTGCCAGCACCCTGAGCTCTGGAAACACCATATATTTT.

This clonotype was detected once. V and J are TRBV4-1 and TRBJ2-2; D perhaps matches TRBD1 (5 bases). Germline V lookup: CDR1 MGHRA, CDR2 YSYEKL. The length of the CDR3 is 14 residues. V lost 0 bases to trimming and J lost 6 bases, with 8 bases between them. CDR3 sequence: CASSQDEGAGELFF. The CDR3 region has the DNA TGCGCCAGCAGCCAAGATGAAGGGGCCGGGGAGCTGTTTTTT.

This clonotype was observed at least ten times. V usage is TRBV7-8 and J usage is TRBJ1-4; 9 positions agree with TRBD1. Germline CDR1 is SGHVS and CDR2 is FQNEAQ. The CDR3 is 18 amino acids. Trimming took 5 bases from V and 2 from J; bases not matched to a gene: 12. In nucleotides, the CDR3 is TGTGCCAGCAGCCCTAACCGGGACAGGGAAAGGACTAATGAAAAACTGTTTTTT. It is translated as CASSPNRDRERTNEKLFF.

This clonotype appeared many times. The chain couples TRBV7-8 to TRBJ1-1; D is ambiguous. Trimming took off 1 base at V and 0 bases at J, with 6 bases between the two ends. The CDR3 runs 14 residues. Per the germline V gene, CDR1 is SGHVS and CDR2 is FQNEAQ. The CDR3 here is CASSLGSVNTEAFF. CDR3 coding DNA: TGTGCCAGCAGCTTAGGATCGGTGAACACTGAAGCTTTCTTT.

This clonotype has more than one count but fewer than ten. The chain links TRBV11-2 to TRBJ2-7; 12 bases are shared with TRBD2. This CDR3 comprises 14 residues. Germline CDR1 reads SGHAT; CDR2 reads FQNNGV. V shed 5 bases and J 5 bases; nucleotides not matched to a gene: 4. The CDR3 loop is CASSAWTSGNEQYF. CDR3 DNA sequence: TGTGCCAGCAGCGCCTGGACTAGCGGGAACGAGCAGTACTTC.

The sample holds many counts of this clonotype. The chain couples TRBV7-9 to TRBJ2-1, with D maybe TRBD2 (7 bases). The germline V and J ends were trimmed by 4 bases and 0 bases, with 19 bases remaining between them. The CDR3 covers 18 residues. In germline, CDR1 is SEHNR, CDR2 FQNEAQ (reference sequence). The chain's CDR3 is CASSSNGGGQSSYNEQFF. In nucleotides, the CDR3 is TGTGCCAGCAGCTCCAACGGCGGGGGCCAGAGCTCCTACAATGAGCAGTTCTTC.

This clonotype came up many times. Here the CDR3 reads CASSLFFRQTKLGGYTF. DNA for the CDR3: TGTGCCAGCAGTTTATTTTTTCGACAGACGAAGCTGGGTGGCTACACCTTC. This chain joins TRBV28 and TRBJ1-2; possible D gene TRBD1, 5 bases. V lost 1 base, J lost 7 bases, and 22 bases lay in between. This CDR3 contains 17 residues. Germline CDR1 reads MDHEN; CDR2 reads SYDVKM.

V is TRBV6-7 and J is TRBJ2-2, with a tentative D call TRBD1 (5 bases). TRBV6-7 is known as an ORF, though its function is uncertain. V lost 2 bases, J lost 8 bases, and 12 bases lay in between. This CDR3 comprises 14 residues. The CDR3 coding sequence is TGTGCCAGCAGTTACCTCAGGGTGGCTGGGGAGCTGTTTTTT. Protein product: CASSYLRVAGELFF.

In this sample, this clonotype turned up many times. The J gene is TRBJ1-1, the V gene TRBV6-1; no reliable D call. Trimming removed 6 bases at V and 4 bases at J, with 21 bases between. This CDR3 spans 16 amino acids. From germline, CDR1 is MNHNS and CDR2 SASEGT. The CDR3 reads CASSQSRFGVITEAFF. DNA of the CDR3: TGTGCCAGCAGCCAATCGAGATTTGGGGTGATCACTGAAGCTTTCTTT.

This clonotype was seen many times. This rearrangement joins TRBV7-9 to TRBJ2-1; 11 bases line up with TRBD2. CDR3 length equals 15 residues. The V gene end was trimmed by 5 bases and the J gene end by 10 bases; junction bases not matched to a gene: 10. The germline V gene has CDR1 SEHNR and CDR2 FQNEAQ (reference sequence). The CDR3: CASSPGLAEPREQFF. CDR3 DNA: TGTGCCAGCAGCCCGGGACTAGCGGAACCCCGGGAGCAGTTCTTC.

This chain links TRBV2 with TRBJ2-5; D possibly corresponds to TRBD1 (5 bases). The CDR3 loop spans 14 amino acids. The ends were cut back, 6 bases at V and 4 bases at J, with 15 bases in the middle. Germline lookup yields CDR1 SNHLY and CDR2 FYNNEI. The CDR3 here is CASSPSHQGETQYF. DNA of the CDR3: TGTGCCAGCAGCCCCTCACACCAGGGAGAGACCCAGTACTTC.